This paragraph covers one T cell receptor beta chain sequence. The data originate from a study of blood T cell repertoires in COVID-19. The wider study: The cDNA or gDNA used as material had been derived from T cells, B-cell-depleted T cells, or PBMCs.

Per the authors' pipeline: Amplification of reference gene primers was used by the study to estimate nucleated cell counts. Sequencing used immunoSEQ multiplex PCR; TCRdb keeps in-frame clones, though not all of them. V, J and clone size reflect that table, while D and trimming were determined from the DNA. The sample includes roughly 220,000 clones, around 87% of them seen just once. Germline loops: CDR1 KGHSH, CDR2 LQKENI. Between the trimmed V and J ends, which lost 6 bases and 4 bases, there was a span of 22 bases. This CDR3 is 17 amino acids long. This sequence originates from a man aged 55 to 70 with acute or convalescent COVID-19. The rearrangement links TRBV18 to TRBJ1-5; tentative D call: TRBD1 (6 bases). Sequenced: peripheral blood. Here the CDR3 DNA reads TGTGCCAGCTCCCGGGACGGAAAAAGGGGGGGGAATCAGCCCCAGCATTTT. It specifies CASSRDGKRGGNQPQHF.